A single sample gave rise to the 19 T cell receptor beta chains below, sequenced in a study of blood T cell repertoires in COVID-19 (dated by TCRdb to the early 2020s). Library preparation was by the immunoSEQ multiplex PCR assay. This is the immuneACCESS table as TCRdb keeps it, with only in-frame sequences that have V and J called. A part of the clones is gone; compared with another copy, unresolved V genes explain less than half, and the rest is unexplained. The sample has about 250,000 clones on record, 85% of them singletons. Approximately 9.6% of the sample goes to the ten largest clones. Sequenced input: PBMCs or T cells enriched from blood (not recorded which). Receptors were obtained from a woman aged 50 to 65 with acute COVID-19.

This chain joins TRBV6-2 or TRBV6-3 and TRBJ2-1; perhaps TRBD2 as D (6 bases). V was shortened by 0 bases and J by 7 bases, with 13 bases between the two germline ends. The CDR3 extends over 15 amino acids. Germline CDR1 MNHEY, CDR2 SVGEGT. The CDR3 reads CASSYSAGPFNEQFF. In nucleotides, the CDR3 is TGTGCCAGCAGTTACTCGGCGGGGCCCTTTAATGAGCAGTTCTTC.

In DNA, the CDR3 is TGCGCCAGCAGAACTAGCGGGGGGGCCGGGGCAGATACGCAGTATTTT. It specifies CASRTSGGAGADTQYF. The chain carries TRBV5-1 and TRBJ2-3; 13 bases map to TRBD2. This CDR3 spans 16 amino acids. The ends lost 5 bases at V and 4 bases at J; junction bases unmatched: 7. The V gene's germline CDR1 is SGHRS and CDR2 YFSETQ.

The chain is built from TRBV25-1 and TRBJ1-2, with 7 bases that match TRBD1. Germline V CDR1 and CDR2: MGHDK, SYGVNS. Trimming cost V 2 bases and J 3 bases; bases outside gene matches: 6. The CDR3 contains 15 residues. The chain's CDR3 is CASSEGLGQDYGYTF. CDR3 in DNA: TGTGCCAGCAGTGAAGGGCTCGGACAGGACTATGGCTACACCTTC.

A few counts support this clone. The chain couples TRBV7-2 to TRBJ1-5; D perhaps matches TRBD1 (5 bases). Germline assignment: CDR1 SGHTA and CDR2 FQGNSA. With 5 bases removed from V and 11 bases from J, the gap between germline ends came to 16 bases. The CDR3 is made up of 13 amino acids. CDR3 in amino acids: CASSENADTTQHF. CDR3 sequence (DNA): TGTGCCAGCAGCGAAAACGCGGACACGACCCAGCATTTT.

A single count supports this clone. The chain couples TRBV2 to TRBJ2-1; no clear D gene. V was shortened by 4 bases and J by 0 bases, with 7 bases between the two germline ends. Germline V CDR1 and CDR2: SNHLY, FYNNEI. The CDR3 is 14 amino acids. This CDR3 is CASSGAGSYNEQFF. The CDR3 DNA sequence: TGTGCCAGCAGTGGGGCAGGCTCCTACAATGAGCAGTTCTTC.

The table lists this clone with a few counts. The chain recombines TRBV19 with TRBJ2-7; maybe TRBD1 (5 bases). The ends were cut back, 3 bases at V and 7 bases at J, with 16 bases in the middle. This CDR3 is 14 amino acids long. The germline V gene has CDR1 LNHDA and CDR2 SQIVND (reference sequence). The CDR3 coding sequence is TGTGCCAGTAGTATGCGACAGACAGCGAGAGAGCAGTACTTC. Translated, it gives CASSMRQTAREQYF.

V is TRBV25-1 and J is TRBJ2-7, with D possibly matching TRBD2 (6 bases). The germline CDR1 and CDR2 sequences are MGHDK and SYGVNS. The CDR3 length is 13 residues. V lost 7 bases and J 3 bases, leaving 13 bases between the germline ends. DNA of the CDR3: TGTGCCAGCACGCAAGGCGGGAACTACGAGCAGTACTTC. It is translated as CASTQGGNYEQYF.

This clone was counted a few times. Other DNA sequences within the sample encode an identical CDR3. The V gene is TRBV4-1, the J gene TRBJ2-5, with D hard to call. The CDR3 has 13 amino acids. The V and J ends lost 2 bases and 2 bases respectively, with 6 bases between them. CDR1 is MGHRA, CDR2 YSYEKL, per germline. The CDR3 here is CASSQSGQETQYF. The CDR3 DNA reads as TGCGCCAGCAGCCAATCCGGTCAAGAGACCCAGTACTTC.

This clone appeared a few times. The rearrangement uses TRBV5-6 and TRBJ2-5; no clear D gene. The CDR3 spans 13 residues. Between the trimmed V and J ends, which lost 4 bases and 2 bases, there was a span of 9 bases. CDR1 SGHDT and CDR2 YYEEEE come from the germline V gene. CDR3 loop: CASSAWRQETQYF. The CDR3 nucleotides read TGTGCCAGCAGCGCCTGGAGACAAGAGACCCAGTACTTC.

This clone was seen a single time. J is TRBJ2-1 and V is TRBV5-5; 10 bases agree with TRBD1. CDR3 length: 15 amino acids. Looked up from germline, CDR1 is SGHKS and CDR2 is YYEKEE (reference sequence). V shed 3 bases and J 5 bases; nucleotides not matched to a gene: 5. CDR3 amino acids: CASSYGQGVDNEQFF. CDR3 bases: TGTGCCAGCAGCTATGGACAGGGGGTCGACAATGAGCAGTTCTTC.

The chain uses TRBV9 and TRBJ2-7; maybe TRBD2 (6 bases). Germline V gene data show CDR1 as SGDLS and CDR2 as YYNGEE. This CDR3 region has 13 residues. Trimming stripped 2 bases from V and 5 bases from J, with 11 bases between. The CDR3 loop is CASSVEGRNEQYF. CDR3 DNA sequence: TGTGCCAGCAGCGTGGAGGGTCGAAACGAGCAGTACTTC.

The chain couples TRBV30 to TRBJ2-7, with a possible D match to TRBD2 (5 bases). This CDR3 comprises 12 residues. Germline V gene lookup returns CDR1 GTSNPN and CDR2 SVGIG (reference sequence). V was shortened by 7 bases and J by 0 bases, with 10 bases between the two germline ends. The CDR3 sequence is CASWTGSYEQYF. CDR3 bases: TGTGCCTCCTGGACTGGCTCCTACGAGCAGTACTTC.

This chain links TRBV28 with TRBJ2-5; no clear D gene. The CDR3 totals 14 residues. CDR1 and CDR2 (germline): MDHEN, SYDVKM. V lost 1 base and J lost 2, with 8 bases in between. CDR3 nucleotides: TGTGCCAGCAGTTTATTGTCTAGACAAGAGACCCAGTACTTC. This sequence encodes CASSLLSRQETQYF.

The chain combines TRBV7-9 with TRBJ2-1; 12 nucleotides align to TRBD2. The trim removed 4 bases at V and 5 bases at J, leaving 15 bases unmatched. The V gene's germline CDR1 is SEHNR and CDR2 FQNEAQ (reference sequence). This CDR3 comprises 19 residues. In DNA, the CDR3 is TGTGCCAGCAGCTCTTCCGGGACTAGCGGGCCCCTGAGGGACAATGAGCAGTTCTTC. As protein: CASSSSGTSGPLRDNEQFF.

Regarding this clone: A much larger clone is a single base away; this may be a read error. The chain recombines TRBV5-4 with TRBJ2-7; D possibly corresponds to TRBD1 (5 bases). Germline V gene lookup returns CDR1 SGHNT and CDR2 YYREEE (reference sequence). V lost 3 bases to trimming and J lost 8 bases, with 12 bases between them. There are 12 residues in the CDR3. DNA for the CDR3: TGTGCCAGCAGCTCGGTCGACAGCAAGCAGTACTTC. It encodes CASSSVDSKQYF.

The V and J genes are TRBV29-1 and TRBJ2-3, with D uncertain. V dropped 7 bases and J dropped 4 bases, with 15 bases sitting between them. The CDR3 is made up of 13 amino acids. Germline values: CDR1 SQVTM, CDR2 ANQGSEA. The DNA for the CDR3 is TGCAGCGAACTCGAGCTGTCCGCAGATACGCAGTATTTT. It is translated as CSELELSADTQYF.

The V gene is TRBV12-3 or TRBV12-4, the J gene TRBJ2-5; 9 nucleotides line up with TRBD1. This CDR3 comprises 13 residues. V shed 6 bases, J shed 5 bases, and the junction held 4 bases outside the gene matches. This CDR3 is CASRQGAQETQYF. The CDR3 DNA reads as TGTGCCAGCAGACAGGGGGCGCAGGAGACCCAGTACTTC.

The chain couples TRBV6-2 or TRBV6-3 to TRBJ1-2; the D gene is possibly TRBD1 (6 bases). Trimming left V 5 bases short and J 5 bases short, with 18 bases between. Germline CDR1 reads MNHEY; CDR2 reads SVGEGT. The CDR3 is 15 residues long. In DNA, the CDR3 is TGTGCCAGCAGTCCACGGACAGCACCACTTTATGGCTACACCTTC. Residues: CASSPRTAPLYGYTF.

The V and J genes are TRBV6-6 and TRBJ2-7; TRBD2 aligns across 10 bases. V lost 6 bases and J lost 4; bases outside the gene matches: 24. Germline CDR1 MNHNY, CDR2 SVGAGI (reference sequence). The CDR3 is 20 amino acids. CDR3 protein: CASSLGWDSIAGGSTYEQYF. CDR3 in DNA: TGTGCCAGCAGCCTAGGTTGGGACAGTATAGCGGGGGGCTCAACTTACGAGCAGTACTTC.